The entry that follows covers one TCR beta chain sequence. V was cut by 0 bases and J by 4 bases, with 10 bases left in between. Germline V gives CDR1 KGHSH, CDR2 LQKENI. CDR3 length: 15 amino acids. The sample belongs to a study of memory CD4+ T cells and cytomegalovirus serostatus. The sort gate was single viable CD3+CD4+CD8-CD45RO+ cells for memory CD4+ T cells. Clones were read by immunoSEQ multiplex PCR, and TCRdb kept only the in-frame ones, dropping some. The data contain about 56,000 clones, 82% of them singletons. The sequence was obtained from an adult in good health and CMV-seronegative. J is TRBJ1-3 and V is TRBV18, with D perhaps TRBD1 (5 bases). The sequenced sample consisted of memory CD4+ T cells from blood. The CDR3 region has the DNA TGTGCCAGCTCACCACCAGCAGGGCGAGGAAACACCATATATTTT. Its translation is CASSPPAGRGNTIYF.